Each of the 15 T cell receptor beta chains below was sequenced from the same sample in a study of regulatory T cells in long-lasting Graves disease. Specified time point: newly diagnosed GD, antithyroid drugs for less than 3 months. RNA isolated from PBMCs was used to make the TCR library. CDR3 regions were amplified by Arm-PCR using iRepertoire HTBI primers to build TCR beta libraries. From the multiplex PCR reads, TCRdb called clonotypes with MiXCR, one entry per CDR3 protein. Altogether fewer than 500,000 distinct CDR3 sequences are present, under 20% being singletons, with the ten largest covering 12%. These data were also filed under a second study, of T cells in Graves' hyperthyroidism and ophthalmopathy.

The source material was peripheral blood mononuclear cells (PBMCs), sampled at new diagnosis, from a patient treated with antithyroid drugs. These TCRs come from a man in his forties with Graves disease.

This clonotype was seen repeatedly, ten times or more. The chain recombines TRBV28 with TRBJ1-2; 7 bases agree with TRBD1. The CDR3 contains 16 residues. With V trimmed by 6 bases and J by 1 base, 11 bases remained unmatched. Germline CDR1 is MDHEN and CDR2 is SYDVKM. CDR3 sequence reads: CASSPLLAGGNYGYTF. The CDR3 nucleotides are TGTGCCAGCAGCCCCCTACTGGCAGGGGGTAACTATGGCTACACCTTC.

This clonotype was counted once. One base away lies a much larger clone, so this may be a sequencing read error. The gene calls are TRBV5-5 and TRBJ2-3, with D possibly being TRBD1 or TRBD2 (5 bases each). The V gene's germline CDR1 is SGHKS and CDR2 YYEKEE (reference sequence). Trimming took off 2 bases at V and 8 bases at J, with 15 bases between the two ends. There are 14 residues in the CDR3. The CDR3 reads CASSLKGPQGTQYF. CDR3 sequence (DNA): TGTGCCAGCAGCTTAAAGGGACCACAAGGTACGCAGTATTTT.

J is TRBJ1-6 and V is TRBV7-2; 9 bases are a match to TRBD1. Looked up from germline, CDR1 is SGHTA and CDR2 is FQGNSA. V was pared by 5 bases and J by 10 bases, with 12 bases of the junction left unmatched. The CDR3 covers 16 residues. As DNA, the CDR3 is TGTGCCAGCAGCAGACCCGGACAGGGGAGAATATCACCCCTCCACTTT. It specifies CASSRPGQGRISPLHF.

In this sample, this clonotype turned up many times. The chain is built from TRBV3-1 and TRBJ2-2, with D possibly matching TRBD1 (6 bases). CDR3 length equals 14 residues. Trimming removed 4 bases from V and 4 bases from J, with 10 bases in between. From germline, CDR1 is LGHDT and CDR2 YNNKEL (reference sequence). This CDR3 reads CASSPGTPTGELFF. CDR3 DNA: TGTGCCAGCAGCCCCGGGACACCCACCGGGGAGCTGTTTTTT. The full variable domain, rest sourced from reference TRBV3-1 and TRBJ2-2, is DTAVSQTPKYLVTQMGNDKSIKCEQNLGHDTMYWYKQDSKKFLKIMFSYNNKELIINETVPNRFSPKSPDKAHLNLHINSLELGDSAVYFCASSPGTPTGELFFGEGSRLTVL.

This clonotype was recorded many times. This chain connects TRBV20-1 to TRBJ2-1, with 10 nucleotides matching TRBD1. Germline V gene sequence: CDR1 DFQATT, CDR2 SNEGSKA (reference sequence). With 1 base clipped from V and 8 bases from J, the junction kept 8 bases outside the gene matches. The CDR3 length is 15 residues. CDR3 DNA: TGCAGTGCTAGAGTTATGGGACAGGGGTGGCATGAGCAGTTCTTC. Its translation is CSARVMGQGWHEQFF.

This clonotype was seen ten or more times. This chain links TRBV11-2 with TRBJ2-1; 12 bases agree with TRBD2. This CDR3 is 16 amino acids long. The junction had 4 bases not matched to a gene; V was cut back by 6 bases and J by 1 base. CDR1 and CDR2 (germline): SGHAT, FQNNGV. The CDR3 is CASRRLAGESYNEQFF. The DNA for the CDR3 is TGTGCCAGCAGAAGACTAGCGGGAGAGTCCTACAATGAGCAGTTCTTC.

This clonotype was seen many times. The rearrangement links TRBV2 to TRBJ2-2; 10 bases align to TRBD1. V lost 8 bases to trimming and J lost 4 bases; unmatched junction nucleotides: 16. CDR1 is SNHLY and CDR2 is FYNNEI in the germline V gene. The CDR3 runs to 18 residues. The CDR3 here is CASGTPKDRGHGTGELFF. DNA for the CDR3: TGTGCCAGCGGTACGCCTAAAGACAGGGGGCACGGCACCGGGGAGCTGTTTTTT.

V usage is TRBV6-1 and J usage is TRBJ2-2, with 7 bases that match TRBD1. Looked up from germline, CDR1 is MNHNS and CDR2 is SASEGT. The CDR3 extends over 17 amino acids. V lost 6 bases, J lost 6 bases, and 16 bases stayed unmatched. CDR3 bases: TGTGCCAGCAGCCGCCCTGGGGCAGGGGGATTTTCCGGGGAGCTGTTTTTT. Translated, it gives CASSRPGAGGFSGELFF.

This clonotype occurred a few times. The chain uses TRBV4-2 and TRBJ2-3; D unclear. Germline CDR1 is LGHNA and CDR2 is YNFKEQ. The CDR3 has 12 amino acids. Trimming removed 0 bases from V and 4 bases from J, with 2 bases in between. The CDR3 DNA follows: TGTGCCAGCAGCCAAGATTCAGATACGCAGTATTTT. It specifies CASSQDSDTQYF.

About this clonotype: A far bigger clonotype differs at one base, so this is likely a read error. This chain links TRBV20-1 with TRBJ2-1, with 11 bases identical to TRBD2. The junction had 11 bases not matched to a gene; V was cut back by 3 bases and J by 10 bases. Germline CDR1 DFQATT, CDR2 SNEGSKA (reference sequence). CDR3 length: 15 amino acids. CDR3 coding DNA: TGCAGTGCTAGGTTGTTGCTAGCGGGAGGTGGCGAGCAGTTCTTC. Translated: CSARLLLAGGGEQFF.

This clonotype appeared many times. The chain couples TRBV6-2 or TRBV6-3 to TRBJ2-1; 11 nucleotides align to TRBD2. V shed 5 bases and J 9 bases; nucleotides not matched to a gene: 12. The germline V gene has CDR1 MNHEY and CDR2 SVGEGT. The CDR3 is 16 amino acids. CDR3 residues: CASSEVAGGPMGEQFF. CDR3 nucleotide sequence: TGTGCCAGCAGTGAAGTAGCGGGAGGGCCAATGGGTGAGCAGTTCTTC.

In its sample, this clonotype was seen many times. The genes are TRBV28 and TRBJ1-5; D is uncertain. CDR3 length: 14 amino acids. Trimming removed 5 bases from V and 3 bases from J, with 11 bases in between. The germline V gene encodes CDR1 MDHEN and CDR2 SYDVKM. Written as DNA, the CDR3 is TGTGCCAGCAGTGCGTTGGGGTCCAATCAGCCCCAGCATTTT. Its protein is CASSALGSNQPQHF.

This clonotype was counted ten times or more. The J gene is TRBJ2-7, the V gene TRBV30; D remains ambiguous. This CDR3 has 16 residues. CDR1 and CDR2 from the germline V gene are GTSNPN and SVGIG (reference sequence). Trimming shortened V by 3 bases and J by 0 bases, and 18 bases separated the two germline ends. CDR3 in DNA: TGTGCCTGGAGAGAGAACACACAACTACCCTCCTACGAGCAGTACTTC. Translated, it gives CAWRENTQLPSYEQYF. The full variable domain, its missing parts supplied by reference TRBV30 and TRBJ2-7, is SQTIHQWPATLVQPVGSPLSLECTVEGTSNPNLYWYRQAAGRGLQLLFYSVGIGQISSEVPQNLSASRPQDRQFILSSKKLLLSDSGFYLCAWRENTQLPSYEQYFGPGTRLTVT.

This clonotype showed up many times. The gene calls are TRBV19 and TRBJ2-2; the D is unclear. Looked up from germline, CDR1 is LNHDA and CDR2 is SQIVND (reference sequence). The V gene lost 4 bases and the J gene lost 6 bases, with 3 bases spanning the gap. This CDR3 is 11 amino acids long. The CDR3 spells CASSTPGELFF. The CDR3 nucleotides are TGTGCCAGTAGTACACCCGGGGAGCTGTTTTTT.

This chain joins TRBV6-1 and TRBJ2-5, with D possibly being TRBD1 or TRBD2 (5 bases each). The CDR3 consists of 13 residues. V was cut by 7 bases and J by 5 bases, with 14 bases left in between. Germline CDR1 is MNHNS and CDR2 is SASEGT. DNA of the CDR3: TGTGCCAGCAAGACCGGGACGGACGAGACCCAGTACTTC. It yields the protein CASKTGTDETQYF.